Below are 10 T cell receptor beta chains sequenced from a single sample in a study of identical twins. TCRdb used MiXCR to reprocess the 5' RACE reads, holding one entry per CDR3 protein. The sample yields fewer than 650,000 distinct CDR3 sequences, less than 9% seen once. These data were also filed under a second study, of yellow fever vaccine responses in identical twins.

Sequences were obtained from PBMCs. These receptors all stem from a woman between 18 and 30 years old in good health.

V usage is TRBV11-2 and J usage is TRBJ1-2; tentatively, D is TRBD1 (5 bases). The CDR3 covers 11 residues. CDR1 is SGHAT, CDR2 FQNNGV, per germline. V dropped 4 bases and J dropped 11 bases, with 11 bases sitting between them. The chain's CDR3 is CASSSGLAYTF. CDR3 nucleotide sequence: TGTGCCAGCAGCTCGGGACTTGCATACACCTTC. Full variable domain (rest looked up from reference TRBV11-2 and TRBJ1-2): EAGVAQSPRYKIIEKRQSVAFWCNPISGHATLYWYQQILGQGPKLLIQFQNNGVVDDSQLPKDRFSAERLKGVDSTLKIQPAKLEDSAVYLCASSSGLAYTFGSGTRLTVV.

The chain is built from TRBV5-5 and TRBJ2-7, with no clear D. Germline CDR1 reads SGHKS; CDR2 reads YYEKEE (reference sequence). V was pared by 4 bases and J by 0 bases, with 8 bases between. The CDR3 consists of 13 residues. The CDR3 bases are TGTGCCAGCAGCACCGGGTACTCCTACGAGCAGTACGTC. As protein: CASSTGYSYEQYV.

This clonotype was seen only a few times. The chain links TRBV20-1 to TRBJ2-1; 11 bases match TRBD2. Germline values: CDR1 DFQATT, CDR2 SNEGSKA (reference sequence). The ends lost 4 bases at V and 2 bases at J; junction bases unmatched: 1. CDR3 length: 14 amino acids. The CDR3 loop is CSATLAGAYNEQFF. The CDR3 coding sequence is TGCAGTGCTACACTAGCGGGGGCCTACAATGAGCAGTTCTTC.

The chain joins TRBV5-4 to TRBJ1-1; D might be TRBD1 (6 bases). V lost 4 bases, J lost 4 bases, and 11 bases lay in between. The CDR3 runs 13 residues. Germline values: CDR1 SGHNT, CDR2 YYREEE (reference sequence). The CDR3 DNA is TGTGCCAGCAGCATCGGACAGCGCACTGAAGCTTTCTTT. This translates into CASSIGQRTEAFF.

The chain couples TRBV7-2 to TRBJ2-3; 7 bases align to TRBD2. CDR1 and CDR2 from the germline V gene are SGHTA and FQGNSA. The V and J ends lost 5 bases and 4 bases, in that order; junction bases with no gene match: 15. The CDR3 extends over 17 amino acids. CDR3 amino acids: CASSHPLGGASSDTQYF. The CDR3, as DNA: TGTGCCAGCAGCCACCCCTTGGGAGGGGCTAGCTCAGATACGCAGTATTTT.

This chain links TRBV29-1 with TRBJ2-1, with D perhaps matching TRBD1 (5 bases). CDR3 size: 13 residues. In germline, CDR1 is SQVTM, CDR2 ANQGSEA. The V and J ends lost 7 bases and 5 bases respectively, with 15 bases between them. This CDR3 is CSAWARADNEQFF. The CDR3 DNA is TGCAGCGCATGGGCCAGGGCTGACAATGAGCAGTTCTTC.

This clonotype showed up just a few times. The chain links TRBV20-1 to TRBJ1-5; 9 bases are a match to TRBD1. The CDR3 extends over 14 amino acids. Trimming removed 5 bases from V and 1 base from J; junction bases left unmatched: 3. The germline V gene has CDR1 DFQATT and CDR2 SNEGSKA (reference sequence). Here the CDR3 reads CSAPGQGSNQPQHF. CDR3 in DNA: TGCAGTGCTCCGGGACAGGGAAGCAATCAGCCCCAGCATTTT.

This clonotype was detected only a few times. This rearrangement joins TRBV5-6 to TRBJ1-1, with D perhaps TRBD1 (5 bases). The CDR3 length is 15 residues. CDR1 and CDR2 from the germline V gene are SGHDT and YYEEEE. Trimming left V 3 bases short and J 3 bases short, with 15 bases between. CDR3 DNA: TGTGCCAGCAGCTGGGGGATAGGGAAGGACACTGAAGCTTTCTTT. Its protein is CASSWGIGKDTEAFF.

The CDR3 region has the DNA TGCAGTGCTAGAGGTTTTGGCGGGAGTTCCTACGAGCAGTACTTC. Protein sequence: CSARGFGGSSYEQYF. The J gene is TRBJ2-7, the V gene TRBV20-1, with 7 bases aligning to TRBD2. J gave up 1 base and V 1 base, and 7 bases lay outside the gene matches. The germline CDR1 and CDR2 sequences are DFQATT and SNEGSKA (reference sequence). The CDR3 contains 15 residues.

This clonotype was found many times. The chain employs TRBV12-3 or TRBV12-4 and TRBJ2-4; D possibly corresponds to TRBD1 (6 bases). This CDR3 contains 14 residues. Trimming took off 5 bases at V and 2 bases at J, with 10 bases between the two ends. The CDR3 loop is CASSLQGSKNIQYF. DNA for the CDR3: TGTGCCAGCAGTCTACAGGGTTCCAAAAACATTCAGTACTTC.